These 15 T cell receptor beta chains came from one sample sequenced in a study of cytomegalovirus exposure and HLA in healthy donors. The study ran its PCR with 60 Vbeta and 13 Jbeta primers. The table came from immunoSEQ multiplex PCR; TCRdb's copy has only in-frame clones and leaves some out. This sample has some 110,000 clones, with less than 80% found just once. The sample consisted of PBMCs. The receptors were gathered from a woman between 50 and 59 years old in good health and CMV-seropositive.

The chain couples TRBV6-1 to TRBJ1-5; 9 nucleotides agree with TRBD1. CDR1 and CDR2 (germline): MNHNS, SASEGT. Trimming removed 4 bases from V and 9 bases from J; junction bases left unmatched: 10. This CDR3 has 15 residues. This CDR3 reads CASSVSGTGFAPQHF. The CDR3 region has the DNA TGTGCCAGCAGTGTCTCCGGGACAGGGTTTGCGCCCCAGCATTTT.

The gene calls are TRBV9 and TRBJ1-1, with TRBD1 matching 8 bases. This CDR3 comprises 15 residues. Losses at the gene ends were 4 bases for V and 1 base for J; bases not matched to a gene: 6. CDR1 and CDR2 from the germline V gene are SGDLS and YYNGEE. In DNA, the CDR3 is TGTGCCAGCAGCACATCGGGACAGGAGAACACTGAAGCTTTCTTT. Protein sequence: CASSTSGQENTEAFF.

The chain carries TRBV28 and TRBJ1-1; maybe TRBD1 (6 bases). V shed 7 bases and J shed 10 bases, with 19 bases lying between them. Per the germline V gene, CDR1 is MDHEN and CDR2 is SYDVKM. The CDR3 covers 13 residues. The CDR3 nucleotides are TGTGCCAGCATCAACCCCTCTGACAGGAGAGCTTTCTTT. As protein: CASINPSDRRAFF.

V usage is TRBV9 and J usage is TRBJ2-5; TRBD2 matches 7 bases. The germline gives CDR1 SGDLS, CDR2 YYNGEE. This CDR3 region has 16 residues. Unmatched junction bases numbered 8, after V lost 3 bases and J lost 0 bases. The DNA for the CDR3 is TGTGCCAGCAGCGCCGGGACTACGACGTACCAAGAGACCCAGTACTTC. It translates to CASSAGTTTYQETQYF.

V and J are TRBV11-2 and TRBJ1-5, with D maybe TRBD1 (6 bases). V dropped 0 bases and J dropped 6 bases, with 12 bases sitting between them. Germline V gene lookup returns CDR1 SGHAT and CDR2 FQNNGV. The length of the CDR3 is 15 residues. The CDR3 here is CASSLDRGNSQPQHF. CDR3 sequence (DNA): TGTGCCAGCAGCTTAGATAGGGGGAACAGTCAGCCCCAGCATTTT. Drawing the rest from reference TRBV11-2 and TRBJ1-5, the complete variable domain is EAGVAQSPRYKIIEKRQSVAFWCNPISGHATLYWYQQILGQGPKLLIQFQNNGVVDDSQLPKDRFSAERLKGVDSTLKIQPAKLEDSAVYLCASSLDRGNSQPQHFGDGTRLSIL.

This clone appeared a few times. The CDR3 DNA sequence: TGTGCCAGCAGCTTAACGACAGGGGGACACTACGAGCAGTACTTC. Translating it yields CASSLTTGGHYEQYF. The gene calls are TRBV7-2 and TRBJ2-7; 9 bases are a match to TRBD1. This CDR3 is 15 amino acids long. CDR1 is SGHTA and CDR2 is FQGNSA in the germline V gene. The junction had 5 bases not matched to a gene; V was cut back by 2 bases and J by 3 bases.

The J gene is TRBJ2-7, the V gene TRBV18; 11 bases are shared with TRBD2. The CDR3 spans 14 residues. Trimming cost V 5 bases and J 3 bases; bases outside gene matches: 3. CDR1 KGHSH and CDR2 LQKENI come from the germline V gene. Written as DNA, the CDR3 is TGTGCCAGCTCATTACTAGCGGGGGACTACGAGCAGTACTTC. As protein: CASSLLAGDYEQYF.

V usage is TRBV6-1 and J usage is TRBJ2-2; TRBD2 might be the D (5 bases). V lost 3 bases and J 7 bases, leaving 15 bases between the germline ends. The CDR3 has 15 amino acids. Germline lookup yields CDR1 MNHNS and CDR2 SASEGT. Written as DNA, the CDR3 is TGTGCCAGCAGTGACTTTGGCTTACGGGGCGGGGAGCTGTTTTTT. It specifies CASSDFGLRGGELFF.

The V call is TRBV7-2, the J call TRBJ1-5; a weak D match, TRBD1 (6 bases). Trimming shortened V by 5 bases and J by 6 bases, and 17 bases separated the two germline ends. The CDR3 is 15 amino acids. The germline V gene has CDR1 SGHTA and CDR2 FQGNSA. The chain's CDR3 is CASSQMPGAGQPQHF. The CDR3 DNA reads as TGTGCCAGCAGCCAAATGCCAGGGGCGGGTCAGCCCCAGCATTTT.

The genes are TRBV14 and TRBJ2-1, with a possible D match to TRBD2 (6 bases). V was trimmed by 3 bases and J by 14 bases, leaving 11 bases between them. The CDR3 has 11 residues. From germline, CDR1 is SGHDN and CDR2 FVKESK. DNA of the CDR3: TGTGCCAGCAGCCAGGGGGGAACCGAGTTCTTC. Its protein is CASSQGGTEFF.

This clone was counted once. The chain is built from TRBV7-2 and TRBJ2-7, with 11 bases aligning to TRBD2. CDR3 size: 17 residues. J gave up 0 bases and V 3 bases, and 7 bases lay outside the gene matches. Germline V gene data show CDR1 as SGHTA and CDR2 as FQGNSA. The CDR3 nucleotides read TGTGCCAGCAGCTTTAGGCTAGCGGGAGGAAGCTCCTACGAGCAGTACTTC. Its protein product is CASSFRLAGGSSYEQYF.

The J gene is TRBJ2-7, the V gene TRBV29-1; D is possibly TRBD2 (5 bases). In germline, CDR1 is SQVTM, CDR2 ANQGSEA. CDR3 length: 11 residues. Trimming stripped 6 bases from V and 5 bases from J, with 11 bases between. This CDR3 reads CSVTRADEQYF. The CDR3 DNA sequence: TGCAGCGTAACTAGGGCGGACGAGCAGTACTTC.

The V call is TRBV2, the J call TRBJ2-1; possibly TRBD1 for D (6 bases). CDR1 SNHLY and CDR2 FYNNEI come from the germline V gene. V lost 5 bases to trimming and J lost 15 bases, with 14 bases between them. The CDR3 extends over 11 amino acids. CDR3 in amino acids: CASSLTGIRFF. The CDR3 DNA is TGTGCCAGCAGTCTTACAGGGATCCGGTTCTTC.

This clone was detected ten times or more. The chain links TRBV7-6 to TRBJ2-3, with 11 bases identical to TRBD2. Germline V gene sequence: CDR1 SGHVS, CDR2 FNYEAQ. This CDR3 has 17 amino acids. After removal of 5 bases from V and 2 bases from J, the junction contained 9 bases not matched to a gene. Here the CDR3 DNA reads TGTGCCAGCAGCGCATCGGGACTAGCGGCCTACACAGATACGCAGTATTTT. Residues: CASSASGLAAYTDTQYF.

The CDR3 nucleotides are TGTGCCAGCAGTGAAATAGTTGGGCTATCTCGGACAGAGAACACTGAAGCTTTCTTT. This gives the protein CASSEIVGLSRTENTEAFF. The genes are TRBV6-1 and TRBJ1-1, with D tentatively TRBD1 (6 bases). Germline values: CDR1 MNHNS, CDR2 SASEGT. This CDR3 region has 19 residues. V gave up 2 bases and J gave up 1 base, with 23 bases separating them.